These 15 T cell receptor beta chains originate from one sample sequenced in a study of T-cell reconstitution after alpha-beta-depleted transplantation in children. As it was prepared, the TCRbeta library received unique molecular identifiers. MiXCR was run by TCRdb on the PCR reads, yielding one entry per CDR3 protein. Altogether around 500,000 distinct CDR3 sequences are present, roughly 23% being singletons, with the ten largest covering roughly 13%. Sequenced here: PBMCs, mostly from graft donor cells, sampled 360 days after TCRalphabeta/CD19-depleted stem cell transplant. The receptors originated from a boy under three years old who had a stem cell transplant for acute myeloid leukemia, so the T cells may come from the graft donor.

The chain carries TRBV27 and TRBJ1-5; D not resolved. Trimming shortened V by 0 bases and J by 0 bases, and 6 bases separated the two germline ends. Per the germline V gene, CDR1 is MNHEY and CDR2 is SMNVEV (reference sequence). The CDR3 spans 15 residues. Here the CDR3 DNA reads TGTGCCAGCAGTTTATCGCGGGATAGCAATCAGCCCCAGCATTTT. It specifies CASSLSRDSNQPQHF.

The CDR3 loop reads CSARDLEGGLAVSYNEQFF. The CDR3 coding sequence is TGCAGTGCTAGAGATCTCGAGGGAGGGCTAGCGGTCTCCTACAATGAGCAGTTCTTC. The chain recombines TRBV20-1 with TRBJ2-1, with 7 bases that match TRBD2. Germline V CDR1 and CDR2: DFQATT, SNEGSKA (reference sequence). V lost 0 bases and J lost 0; bases outside the gene matches: 14. The CDR3 consists of 19 residues.

J is TRBJ2-1 and V is TRBV12-5, with TRBD2 matching 9 bases. This CDR3 comprises 16 residues. The V and J ends lost 4 bases and 4 bases, in that order; junction bases with no gene match: 8. Looked up from germline, CDR1 is LGHNT and CDR2 is FRNRAP. The CDR3 sequence: CASGSHRAGGYNEQFF. CDR3 sequence (DNA): TGTGCTAGTGGTTCTCATCGAGCGGGGGGATACAATGAGCAGTTCTTC.

This clonotype was seen ten or more times. The CDR3 region is CATYSRAGELFF. The CDR3 DNA reads as TGTGCCACCTACAGTAGGGCCGGGGAGCTGTTTTTT. The genes are TRBV15 and TRBJ2-2; D call uncertain. There are 12 residues in the CDR3. Germline V gene data show CDR1 as LNHNV and CDR2 as YYDKDF (reference sequence). Trimming removed 8 bases at V and 6 bases at J, with 10 bases between.

The chain has TRBV28 and TRBJ2-7; D is possibly TRBD2 (7 bases). The V end was cut by 2 bases, the J end by 7 bases, with 12 bases between. This CDR3 is built from 13 residues. Germline loops: CDR1 MDHEN, CDR2 SYDVKM. CDR3 residues: CASSLPGGREQYV. The CDR3 DNA follows: TGTGCCAGCAGTTTACCGGGGGGCCGGGAGCAGTACGTC.

This clonotype was counted between two and nine times. This rearrangement joins TRBV5-1 to TRBJ2-1; D possibly corresponds to TRBD1 (7 bases). Trimming cost V 4 bases and J 1 base, with 12 bases left between them. Per the germline V gene, CDR1 is SGHRS and CDR2 is YFSETQ. The CDR3 spans 15 residues. The CDR3 nucleotides read TGCGCCAGCAGCCCACAGGGGAGGTCCTACAATGAGCAGTTCTTC. Protein: CASSPQGRSYNEQFF.

This clonotype was seen a handful of times. The V gene is TRBV6-6, the J gene TRBJ2-3, with D uncertain. The length of the CDR3 is 13 residues. CDR1 MNHNY and CDR2 SVGAGI come from the germline V gene (reference sequence). The germline V and J ends were trimmed by 4 bases and 6 bases, with 11 bases remaining between them. CDR3 sequence (DNA): TGTGCCAGCAGTTTCTCGCTATCCGATACGCAGTATTTT. This sequence encodes CASSFSLSDTQYF.

This clonotype was seen at least ten times. The chain combines TRBV6-2 or TRBV6-3 with TRBJ1-4; D call uncertain. The CDR3 covers 14 residues. Germline CDR1 MNHEY, CDR2 SVGEGT. V was clipped by 8 bases and J by 0 bases, with 10 bases between them. CDR3 protein: CASGRTSTNEKLFF. Here the CDR3 DNA reads TGTGCCAGCGGCCGGACCTCAACTAATGAAAAACTGTTTTTT.

This chain connects TRBV25-1 to TRBJ1-1, with D possibly TRBD1 on 5 matching bases. The CDR3 runs to 13 residues. Germline loops: CDR1 MGHDK, CDR2 SYGVNS. Trimming left V 5 bases short and J 11 bases short, with 18 bases between. The CDR3 is CASSHHAQGGAFF. DNA for the CDR3: TGTGCCAGCAGTCACCACGCCCAGGGAGGGGCTTTCTTT.

This clonotype was seen at least ten times. The chain couples TRBV12-3 or TRBV12-4 to TRBJ2-7; no clear D. Trimming cost V 4 bases and J 1 base, with 8 bases left between them. The CDR3 consists of 13 residues. The CDR3 sequence is CASSWTRSYEQYF. Here the CDR3 DNA reads TGTGCCAGCAGTTGGACGCGATCCTACGAGCAGTACTTC.

This clonotype was detected a few times. This rearrangement joins TRBV5-5 to TRBJ1-2, with a possible D match to TRBD1 (5 bases). Germline V CDR1 and CDR2: SGHKS, YYEKEE (reference sequence). The CDR3 is 12 amino acids. V lost 4 bases and J lost 7, with 11 bases in between. The CDR3 region is CASSRGTSGYTF. The CDR3 DNA follows: TGTGCCAGCAGCCGCGGGACGTCTGGCTACACCTTC.

This clonotype was counted only a few times. The chain couples TRBV10-3 to TRBJ2-3; the match to TRBD2 covers 13 bases. The CDR3 sequence is 17 residues long. Germline assignment: CDR1 ENHRY and CDR2 SYGVKD. The junction had 11 bases not matched to a gene; V was cut back by 8 bases and J by 3 bases. Here the CDR3 DNA reads TGTGCCATCCGACCGGGACTAGCGGGGTTTAATACAGATACGCAGTATTTT. The encoded protein is CAIRPGLAGFNTDTQYF.

The J gene is TRBJ2-7, the V gene TRBV12-3 or TRBV12-4; TRBD1 agrees at 9 bases. CDR3 length: 14 amino acids. The V and J ends lost 7 bases and 0 bases, in that order; junction bases with no gene match: 4. CDR3 loop: CASMDRGYSYEQYF. For the CDR3, the DNA is TGTGCCAGCATGGACAGGGGTTACTCCTACGAGCAGTACTTC.

This clonotype was counted at least ten times. Compared with germline, one end of the junction differs, possibly owing to a read error. The chain carries TRBV6-2 or TRBV6-3 and TRBJ2-1; D gene uncertain. CDR1 is MNHEY, CDR2 SVGEGT, per germline. The CDR3 runs to 13 residues. The CDR3 is CASSYVQVGGSYF. In DNA, the CDR3 is TGTGCCAGCAGTTACGTTCAGGTTGGTGGCAGTTACTTC.

This clonotype was counted a few times. This chain links TRBV28 with TRBJ2-3, with 8 bases fitting TRBD2. Germline values: CDR1 MDHEN, CDR2 SYDVKM. Unmatched junction bases numbered 8, after V lost 3 bases and J lost 6 bases. The CDR3 totals 15 residues. The CDR3 loop is CASSFIGLAYDTQYF. The CDR3 DNA reads TGTGCCAGCAGTTTTATCGGACTAGCATACGATACGCAGTATTTT.